Listed below are T cell receptor beta chains from one sample, sequenced in a study of T cells in Graves' hyperthyroidism and ophthalmopathy. TCRdb passed the multiplex PCR reads through MiXCR, listing each CDR3 protein once. The data hold under 450,000 distinct CDR3 sequences, with around 14% observed a single time. Input material: blood. The receptors here all came from a woman aged 18 to 35 with Graves' hyperthyroidism. Both conserved end residues are part of each CDR3. A D gene is named only where the DNA matches it firmly. Not every row has a clone size; where given, it reads once, few, many or a size class.

v_call	d_call	clone_size	j_call	cdr3_aa	cdr3_nt
TRBV6-5	.	.	TRBJ2-5	CASSYSPRGETQYF	TGTGCCAGCAGTTACTCCCCCCGTGGGGAGACCCAGTACTTC
TRBV7-7	.	many	TRBJ2-7	CASSPGPGSNEQYF	TGTGCTAGCAGCCCAGGACCGGGATCCAACGAGCAGTACTTC
TRBV7-9	.	many	TRBJ2-1	CASSLQGGNEQFF	TGTGCCAGCAGCTTACAGGGAGGCAATGAGCAGTTCTTC
TRBV7-6	.	.	TRBJ2-6	CASSPLAGSSGANVLTF	TGTGCCAGCAGCCCTTTGGCGGGGAGCTCTGGGGCCAACGTCCTGACTTTC
TRBV15	TRBD1	.	TRBJ1-6	CATSNTGGRNSPLHF	TGTGCCACCAGCAATACAGGGGGCAGGAATTCACCCCTCCACTTT
TRBV7-6	TRBD1	many	TRBJ2-7	CASSLTGLNYEQYF	TGTGCCAGCAGCTTGACAGGGTTGAACTACGAGCAGTACTTC
TRBV11-2	TRBD1	many	TRBJ1-2	CASSHPRQGGVYGYTF	TGTGCCAGCAGCCACCCCCGACAGGGCGGTGTGTATGGCTACACCTTC
TRBV6-4	.	.	TRBJ2-3	CASSDSSGPTGDGNTQYF	TGTGCCAGCAGTGACTCGAGCGGGCCGACGGGGGATGGGAATACGCAGTATTTT
TRBV9	.	few	TRBJ2-3	CASSPRGGGLTDTQYF	TGTGCCAGCAGCCCAAGAGGGGGGGGACTCACAGATACGCAGTATTTT
TRBV20-1	.	.	TRBJ2-7	CSAKRTEASYEQYF	TGCAGTGCTAAAAGAACGGAGGCATCCTACGAGCAGTACTTC
TRBV28	TRBD2	few	TRBJ2-7	CGSFPGLAGISSYEQYF	TGTGGTTCCTTTCCGGGACTAGCGGGAATTAGCTCCTACGAGCAGTACTTC
TRBV27	.	many	TRBJ2-1	CASSFFTGPRVDEQFF	TGTGCCAGCAGCTTCTTTACAGGGCCCCGCGTCGATGAGCAGTTCTTC
TRBV5-5	.	many	TRBJ1-6	CASSLLGSGNSPLHF	TGTGCCAGCAGCTTGCTCGGGTCTGGGAATTCACCCCTCCACTTT
TRBV10-3	TRBD1	many	TRBJ2-1	CAISESQGAEQFF	TGTGCCATCAGTGAGTCTCAGGGGGCTGAGCAGTTCTTC
TRBV12-3/TRBV12-4	.	few	TRBJ2-7	CASSWTAGEQYF	TGTGCCAGCAGTTGGACTGCAGGGGAGCAGTACTTC
TRBV3-1	.	many	TRBJ2-1	CASSHQETGSYNEQFF	TGTGCCAGCAGCCACCAGGAAACCGGCTCCTACAATGAGCAGTTCTTC
TRBV5-1	.	.	TRBJ1-1	CASSLVDRIGFGNTEAFF	TGCGCCAGCAGCTTGGTAGATCGGATAGGCTTCGGGAACACTGAAGCTTTCTTT
TRBV3-1	.	.	TRBJ1-2	CASSTGTYGYTF	TGTGCCAGCAGCACTGGCACCTATGGCTACACCTTC
TRBV2	TRBD1	many	TRBJ2-4	CASSGTGGLENIQYF	TGTGCCAGCAGCGGGACAGGGGGCTTGGAAAACATTCAGTACTTC
TRBV27	.	many	TRBJ2-1	CAIRMGNIYNEQFF	TGTGCCATCCGGATGGGGAACATCTACAATGAGCAGTTCTTC
TRBV3-1	TRBD1	many	TRBJ2-7	CASRNRGAREQYF	TGTGCCAGCAGAAACAGGGGCGCGCGCGAGCAGTACTTC
TRBV24-1	TRBD1	.	TRBJ2-1	CATSEIDRGLGSYNEQFF	TGTGCCACCAGTGAGATTGACAGGGGGCTAGGCTCCTACAATGAGCAGTTCTTC
TRBV7-8	TRBD1	.	TRBJ2-6	CASSQDRGFSGANVLTF	TGTGCCAGCAGCCAAGACAGGGGTTTCTCTGGGGCCAACGTCCTGACTTTC
TRBV4-2	.	.	TRBJ1-6	CASSQVSWGSNSPLHF	TGTGCCAGCAGCCAAGTTTCCTGGGGGTCCAATTCACCCCTCCACTTT
TRBV3-1	.	many	TRBJ1-6	CASSSRGARNSPLHF	TGTGCCAGCAGCTCGAGGGGGGCGCGGAATTCACCCCTCCACTTT
TRBV5-1	.	many	TRBJ2-3	CASSPMGGSSTDTQYF	TGCGCCAGCAGCCCTATGGGCGGGTCTAGCACAGATACGCAGTATTTT
TRBV12-3/TRBV12-4	TRBD2	.	TRBJ2-5	CASSLGLAGGPGETQYF	TGTGCCAGCAGTTTGGGACTAGCGGGGGGGCCCGGGGAGACCCAGTACTTC
TRBV30	.	many	TRBJ1-3	CAWIRAGSGNTIYF	TGTGCCTGGATCCGGGCTGGCTCTGGAAACACCATATATTTT
TRBV5-1	.	many	TRBJ1-1	CASSLDGADTEAFF	TGCGCCAGCAGCTTGGATGGGGCGGACACTGAAGCTTTCTTT
TRBV7-9	.	many	TRBJ2-7	CASSPPARASYEQYF	TGTGCCAGCAGCCCCCCGGCCAGGGCATCCTACGAGCAGTACTTC
TRBV20-1	TRBD1	many	TRBJ2-1	CSAPLRGGLSDEQFF	TGCAGTGCTCCCTTAAGAGGGGGCCTCTCGGATGAGCAGTTCTTC
TRBV19	.	few	TRBJ2-1	CASSSGILSYNEQFF	TGTGCCAGTAGTAGTGGCATCCTCTCCTACAATGAGCAGTTCTTC